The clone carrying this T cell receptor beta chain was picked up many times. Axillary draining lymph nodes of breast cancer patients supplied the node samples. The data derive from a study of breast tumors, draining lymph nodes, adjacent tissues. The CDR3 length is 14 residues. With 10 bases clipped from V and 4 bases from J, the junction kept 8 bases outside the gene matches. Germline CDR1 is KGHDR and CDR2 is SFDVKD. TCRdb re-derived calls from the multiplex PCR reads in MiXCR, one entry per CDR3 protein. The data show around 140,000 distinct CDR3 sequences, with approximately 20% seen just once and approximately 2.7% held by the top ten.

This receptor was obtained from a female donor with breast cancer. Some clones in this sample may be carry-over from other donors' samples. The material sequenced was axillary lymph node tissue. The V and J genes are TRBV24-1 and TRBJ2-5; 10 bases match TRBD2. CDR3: CATSPGLARETQYF. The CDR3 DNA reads TGTGCCACTTCTCCGGGACTAGCGCGAGAGACCCAGTACTTC.